A selection of T cell receptor beta chains follows, all from one sample in a study of shared clonotypes between healthy human individuals. Using immunoSEQ multiplex PCR, the repertoire was profiled, and TCRdb retains in-frame clones only, with some absent. The table has 2 million to 2.5 million clones, 90% to 95% seen once; the top ten hold under 0.45%. The sequencing input was naive CD4+ T cells from PBMCs. The receptors were sampled from a man aged 18 to 30 in good health. Some clones in this sample may be carry-over from other donors' samples. CDR3s include the opening cysteine and the closing phenylalanine or tryptophan. Each record gives: D gene, J gene, clone size, V gene, CDR3 DNA, CDR3 protein. The D gene is left open where the match is weak. Size is stated for part of the rows, as once, few or many counts, or as a class when the clone is expanded.

D gene: NA
J gene: TRBJ1-1
clone size: NA
V gene: TRBV18
CDR3 DNA: TGTGCCAGCTCCGATGCGGTGAACACTGAAGCTTTCTTT
CDR3 protein: CASSDAVNTEAFF

D gene: NA
J gene: TRBJ2-1
clone size: NA
V gene: TRBV6-6
CDR3 DNA: TGTGCCAGCAGTTCCACACGACAAGCCCTGCAGTTCTTC
CDR3 protein: CASSSTRQALQFF

D gene: NA
J gene: TRBJ2-2
clone size: NA
V gene: TRBV19
CDR3 DNA: TGTGCCAGTAGTATAGGATCCGGGGTATTCACCGGGGAGCTGTTTTTT
CDR3 protein: CASSIGSGVFTGELFF

D gene: NA
J gene: TRBJ2-1
clone size: NA
V gene: TRBV6-5
CDR3 DNA: TGTGCCAGCATGAACAGCCCGGCCAATGAGCAGTTCTTC
CDR3 protein: CASMNSPANEQFF

D gene: TRBD1
J gene: TRBJ2-7
clone size: NA
V gene: TRBV15
CDR3 DNA: TGTGCCACCAGCAGAGCGGGACAGGCCCTCTCCTACGAGCAGTACTTC
CDR3 protein: CATSRAGQALSYEQYF

D gene: TRBD1
J gene: TRBJ2-3
clone size: NA
V gene: TRBV5-5
CDR3 DNA: TGTGCCAGCAGCGGCCACAGGGGTAGCACAGATACGCAGTATTTT
CDR3 protein: CASSGHRGSTDTQYF

D gene: TRBD1
J gene: TRBJ1-1
clone size: few
V gene: TRBV7-2
CDR3 DNA: TGTGCCAGCAGCCTCCGGACAGGGTTGACTGAAGCTTTCTTT
CDR3 protein: CASSLRTGLTEAFF

D gene: TRBD2
J gene: TRBJ2-5
clone size: NA
V gene: TRBV11-2
CDR3 DNA: TGTGCCAGCAGCTCCCATTTAGCGGGAGGACAAGAGACCCAGTACTTC
CDR3 protein: CASSSHLAGGQETQYF

D gene: NA
J gene: TRBJ2-1
clone size: NA
V gene: TRBV5-5
CDR3 DNA: TGTGCCAGCACCTACTACAATGAGCAGTTCTTC
CDR3 protein: CASTYYNEQFF

D gene: NA
J gene: TRBJ1-4
clone size: NA
V gene: TRBV18
CDR3 DNA: TGTGCCAGCTCACCGGAGGGGATTCGGGAAAAACTGTTTTTT
CDR3 protein: CASSPEGIREKLFF

D gene: NA
J gene: TRBJ2-5
clone size: NA
V gene: TRBV30
CDR3 DNA: TGTGCCTGGAGTGTACGGGGTGGGCAAGAGACCCAGTACTTC
CDR3 protein: CAWSVRGGQETQYF

D gene: NA
J gene: TRBJ2-2
clone size: NA
V gene: TRBV11-3
CDR3 DNA: TGTGCCAGCAGCTCGACGGGACCATGGGCCGGGGAGCTGTTTTTT
CDR3 protein: CASSSTGPWAGELFF

D gene: NA
J gene: TRBJ2-2
clone size: NA
V gene: TRBV9
CDR3 DNA: TGTGCCAGCAGCATTCAGGGGTCATCTGGGGAGCTGTTTTTT
CDR3 protein: CASSIQGSSGELFF

D gene: TRBD2
J gene: TRBJ2-1
clone size: NA
V gene: TRBV4-3
CDR3 DNA: TGCGCCAGCAGCCAAGTCCCCAACTCAGCTAGCGGGGGCTACAATGAGCAGTTCTTC
CDR3 protein: CASSQVPNSASGGYNEQFF

D gene: NA
J gene: TRBJ1-2
clone size: NA
V gene: TRBV27
CDR3 DNA: TGTGCCAGCAGTTTTTTACAGGGAGCTGGCTACACCTTC
CDR3 protein: CASSFLQGAGYTF

D gene: TRBD1
J gene: TRBJ1-1
clone size: NA
V gene: TRBV28
CDR3 DNA: TGTGCCAGCAGGACAGGGGGCTTAACTGAAGCTTTCTTT
CDR3 protein: CASRTGGLTEAFF

D gene: NA
J gene: TRBJ2-7
clone size: NA
V gene: TRBV27
CDR3 DNA: TGTGCCAGCAGTCCGGGACGGAGGACCTACGAGCAGTACTTC
CDR3 protein: CASSPGRRTYEQYF

D gene: NA
J gene: TRBJ2-1
clone size: NA
V gene: TRBV7-9
CDR3 DNA: TGTGCCAGCAGCTACGAGCGCAGGGTAGACAATGAGCAGTTCTTC
CDR3 protein: CASSYERRVDNEQFF

D gene: NA
J gene: TRBJ2-2
clone size: once
V gene: TRBV6-5
CDR3 DNA: TGTGCCAGCAGTTACTCTCCTTCATCAGGGAGGGAGCTGTTTTTT
CDR3 protein: CASSYSPSSGRELFF

D gene: NA
J gene: TRBJ1-1
clone size: NA
V gene: TRBV30
CDR3 DNA: TGTGCCTGGAGCAAAGGACAGTTGAACACTGAAGCTTTCTTT
CDR3 protein: CAWSKGQLNTEAFF

D gene: NA
J gene: TRBJ1-3
clone size: NA
V gene: TRBV6-5
CDR3 DNA: TGTGCCAGCAGCCCAGGGGTCTCTGGAAACACCATATATTTT
CDR3 protein: CASSPGVSGNTIYF

D gene: NA
J gene: TRBJ2-3
clone size: NA
V gene: TRBV21-1
CDR3 DNA: TGTGCCAGCAGCGCCTTAGGACAGGTTCTTCCCTCTAACACAGATACGCAGTATTTT
CDR3 protein: CASSALGQVLPSNTDTQYF

D gene: TRBD2
J gene: TRBJ2-7
clone size: NA
V gene: TRBV5-4
CDR3 DNA: TGTGCCAGCAGCTTGGATAGGACTAGCGCCAGCTACGAGCAGTACTTC
CDR3 protein: CASSLDRTSASYEQYF

D gene: NA
J gene: TRBJ1-4
clone size: NA
V gene: TRBV7-8
CDR3 DNA: TGTGCCAGCAGCTACGGGACTAATGAAAAACTGTTTTTT
CDR3 protein: CASSYGTNEKLFF

D gene: NA
J gene: TRBJ2-5
clone size: once
V gene: TRBV7-8
CDR3 DNA: TGTGCCAGCAGCGGGGGGCGCCAAGAGACCCAGTACTTC
CDR3 protein: CASSGGRQETQYF

D gene: NA
J gene: TRBJ2-7
clone size: once
V gene: TRBV2
CDR3 DNA: TGTGCCAGCAGTAGCGGGTCCCTCTCCTACGAGCAGTACTTC
CDR3 protein: CASSSGSLSYEQYF

D gene: TRBD2
J gene: TRBJ2-2
clone size: NA
V gene: TRBV2
CDR3 DNA: TGTGCCAGCAGCCGGACTAGCCCCGCCGGGGAGCTGTTTTTT
CDR3 protein: CASSRTSPAGELFF